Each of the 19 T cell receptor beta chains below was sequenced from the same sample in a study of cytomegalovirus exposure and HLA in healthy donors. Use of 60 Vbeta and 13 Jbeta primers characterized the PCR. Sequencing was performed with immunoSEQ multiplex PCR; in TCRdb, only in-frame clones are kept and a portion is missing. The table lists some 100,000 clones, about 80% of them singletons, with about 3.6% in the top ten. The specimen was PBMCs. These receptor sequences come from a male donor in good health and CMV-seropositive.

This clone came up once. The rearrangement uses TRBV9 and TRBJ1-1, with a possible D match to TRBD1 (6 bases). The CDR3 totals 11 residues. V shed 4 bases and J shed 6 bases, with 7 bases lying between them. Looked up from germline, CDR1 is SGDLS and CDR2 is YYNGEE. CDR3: CASSTGPEAFF. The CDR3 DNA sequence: TGTGCCAGCAGCACAGGGCCTGAAGCTTTCTTT.

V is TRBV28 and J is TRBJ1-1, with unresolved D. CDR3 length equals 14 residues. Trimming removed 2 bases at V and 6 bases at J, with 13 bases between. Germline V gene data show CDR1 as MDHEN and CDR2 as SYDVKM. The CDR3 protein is CASSLDSWGAEAFF. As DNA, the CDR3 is TGTGCCAGCAGTTTAGATAGTTGGGGAGCTGAAGCTTTCTTT.

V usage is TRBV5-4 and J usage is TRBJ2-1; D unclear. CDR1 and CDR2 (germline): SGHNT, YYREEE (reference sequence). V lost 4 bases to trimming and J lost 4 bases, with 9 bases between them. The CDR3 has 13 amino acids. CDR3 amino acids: CASSLDRYNEQFF. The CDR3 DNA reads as TGTGCCAGCAGCCTAGATCGTTACAATGAGCAGTTCTTC.

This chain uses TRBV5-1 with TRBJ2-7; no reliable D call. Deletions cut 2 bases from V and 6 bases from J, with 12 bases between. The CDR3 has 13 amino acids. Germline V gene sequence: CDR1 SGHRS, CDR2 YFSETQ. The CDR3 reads CASSFQTPREQYF. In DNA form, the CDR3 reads TGCGCCAGCAGCTTCCAGACTCCCCGCGAGCAGTACTTC.

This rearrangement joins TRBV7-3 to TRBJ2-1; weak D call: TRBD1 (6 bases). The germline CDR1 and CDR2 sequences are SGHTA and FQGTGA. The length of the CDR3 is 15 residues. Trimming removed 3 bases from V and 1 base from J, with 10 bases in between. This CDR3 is CASSFQGSSYNEQFF. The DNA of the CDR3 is TGTGCCAGCAGCTTTCAGGGGTCATCCTACAATGAGCAGTTCTTC. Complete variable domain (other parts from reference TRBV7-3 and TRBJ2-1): GAGVSQTPSNKVTEKGKYVELRCDPISGHTALYWYRQSLGQGPEFLIYFQGTGAADDSGLPNDRFFAVRPEGSVSTLKIQRTERGDSAVYLCASSFQGSSYNEQFFGPGTRLTVL.

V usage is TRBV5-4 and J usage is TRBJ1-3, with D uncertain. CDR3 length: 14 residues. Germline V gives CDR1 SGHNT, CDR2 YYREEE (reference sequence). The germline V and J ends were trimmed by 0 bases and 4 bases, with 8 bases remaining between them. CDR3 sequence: CASSLDLEGNTIYF. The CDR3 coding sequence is TGTGCCAGCAGCTTGGATTTGGAGGGAAACACCATATATTTT.

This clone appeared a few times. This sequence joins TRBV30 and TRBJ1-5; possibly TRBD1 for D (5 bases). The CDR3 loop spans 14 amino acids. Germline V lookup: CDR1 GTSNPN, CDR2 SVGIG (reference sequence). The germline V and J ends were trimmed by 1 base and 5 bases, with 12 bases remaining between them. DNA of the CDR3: TGTGCCTGGAGTGATTCGGGGGTCCATCAGCCCCAGCATTTT. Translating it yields CAWSDSGVHQPQHF.

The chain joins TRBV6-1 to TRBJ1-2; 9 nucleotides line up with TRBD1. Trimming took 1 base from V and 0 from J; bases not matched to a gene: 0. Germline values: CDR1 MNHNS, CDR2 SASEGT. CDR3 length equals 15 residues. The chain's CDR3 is CASSEGQGANYGYTF. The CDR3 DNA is TGTGCCAGCAGTGAAGGACAGGGGGCTAACTATGGCTACACCTTC.

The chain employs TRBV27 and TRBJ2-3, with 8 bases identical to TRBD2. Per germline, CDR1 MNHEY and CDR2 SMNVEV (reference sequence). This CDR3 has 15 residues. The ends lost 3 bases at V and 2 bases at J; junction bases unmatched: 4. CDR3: CASSFYSGDTDTQYF. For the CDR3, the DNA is TGTGCCAGCAGTTTCTATAGCGGGGACACAGATACGCAGTATTTT.

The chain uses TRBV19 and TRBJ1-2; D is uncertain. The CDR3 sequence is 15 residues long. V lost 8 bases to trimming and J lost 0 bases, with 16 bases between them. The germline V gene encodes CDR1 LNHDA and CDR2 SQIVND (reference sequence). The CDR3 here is CASDPRGQANYGYTF. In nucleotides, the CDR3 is TGTGCCAGTGATCCTCGAGGCCAAGCTAACTATGGCTACACCTTC.

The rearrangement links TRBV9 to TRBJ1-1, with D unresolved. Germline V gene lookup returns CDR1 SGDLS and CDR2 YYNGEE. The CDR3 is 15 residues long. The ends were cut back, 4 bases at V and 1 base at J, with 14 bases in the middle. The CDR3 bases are TGTGCCAGCAGCCCCCCGGGTAGCGGGAACACTGAAGCTTTCTTT. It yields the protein CASSPPGSGNTEAFF.

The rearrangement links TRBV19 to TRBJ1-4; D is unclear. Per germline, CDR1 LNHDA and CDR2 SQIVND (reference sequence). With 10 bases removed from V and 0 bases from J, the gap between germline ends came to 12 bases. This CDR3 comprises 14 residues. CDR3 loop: CATSLFATNEKLFF. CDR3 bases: TGTGCCACCTCCCTTTTTGCAACTAATGAAAAACTGTTTTTT.

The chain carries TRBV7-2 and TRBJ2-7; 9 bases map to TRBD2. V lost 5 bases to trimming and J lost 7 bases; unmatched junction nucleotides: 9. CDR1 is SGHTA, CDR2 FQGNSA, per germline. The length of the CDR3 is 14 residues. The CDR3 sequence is CASSTSSGGSEQYF. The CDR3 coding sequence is TGTGCCAGCAGCACCTCAAGCGGGGGGAGTGAGCAGTACTTC.

In DNA, the CDR3 is TGTGCCAGCAAGAACCAGGGGGAAGGAAGAGAAAAACTGTTTTTT. This gives the protein CASKNQGEGREKLFF. V gene TRBV6-1 combines with J gene TRBJ1-4; 7 bases map to TRBD1. The V segment lost 7 bases and the J segment 8 bases; nucleotides outside the gene matches: 13. This CDR3 has 15 amino acids. Germline CDR1 and CDR2: MNHNS and SASEGT.

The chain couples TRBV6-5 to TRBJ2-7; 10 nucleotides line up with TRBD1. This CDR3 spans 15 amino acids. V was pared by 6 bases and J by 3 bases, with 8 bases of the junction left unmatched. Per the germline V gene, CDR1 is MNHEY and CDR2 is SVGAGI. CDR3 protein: CASSLAGTGVYEQYF. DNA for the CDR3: TGTGCCAGCAGCCTCGCCGGGACAGGGGTCTACGAGCAGTACTTC.

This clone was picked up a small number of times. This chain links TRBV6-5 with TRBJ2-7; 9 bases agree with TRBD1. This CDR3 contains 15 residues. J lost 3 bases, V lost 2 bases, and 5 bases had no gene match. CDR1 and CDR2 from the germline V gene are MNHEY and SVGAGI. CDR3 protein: CASSYRGTGLYEQYF. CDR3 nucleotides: TGTGCCAGCAGTTACCGGGGGACAGGGCTCTACGAGCAGTACTTC.

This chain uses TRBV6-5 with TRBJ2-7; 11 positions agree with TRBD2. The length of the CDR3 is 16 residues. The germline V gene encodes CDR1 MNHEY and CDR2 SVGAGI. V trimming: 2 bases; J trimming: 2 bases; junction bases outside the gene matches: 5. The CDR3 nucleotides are TGTGCCAGCAGTTACCCTACTAGCGGGGGCCCCTACGAGCAGTACTTC. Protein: CASSYPTSGGPYEQYF.

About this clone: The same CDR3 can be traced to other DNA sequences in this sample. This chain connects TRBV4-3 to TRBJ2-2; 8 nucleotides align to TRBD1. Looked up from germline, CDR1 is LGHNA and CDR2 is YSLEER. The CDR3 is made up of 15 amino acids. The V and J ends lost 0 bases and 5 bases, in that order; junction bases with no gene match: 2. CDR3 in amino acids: CASSQETGDTGELFF. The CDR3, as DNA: TGCGCCAGCAGCCAAGAGACAGGGGATACCGGGGAGCTGTTTTTT.

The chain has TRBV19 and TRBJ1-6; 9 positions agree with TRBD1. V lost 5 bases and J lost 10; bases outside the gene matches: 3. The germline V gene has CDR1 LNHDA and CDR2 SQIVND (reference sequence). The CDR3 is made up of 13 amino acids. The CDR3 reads CASSETGGSPLHF. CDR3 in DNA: TGTGCCAGTAGTGAGACAGGGGGATCACCCCTCCACTTT.